Listed below are T cell receptor beta chains from one sample, sequenced in a study of PD-1 blockade in classical Hodgkin lymphoma. TCRdb keeps only in-frame clones here, not all; method: immunoSEQ multiplex PCR. The sample has about 30,000 clones, about 87% seen once. The sample was CD4+ T cells from blood. The origin of the receptors is a human donor with classical Hodgkin lymphoma. The CDR3 runs from the conserved cysteine through the conserved F or W. The D gene is left open where the match is weak. Size values are once, few and many counts, or a class for expanded clones, and some rows have none.

TRBJ2-2,NA,TRBV10-3,NA,TGTGCCATCAGGGGAGACTCCACCGGGGAGCTGTTTTTT,CAIRGDSTGELFF
TRBJ2-1,NA,TRBV2,NA,TGTGCCAGCAGTGAATCGGGCCGCCGGATATACAATGAGCAGTTCTTC,CASSESGRRIYNEQFF
TRBJ2-5,TRBD2,TRBV29-1,once,TGCAGCGTTGAAGTAGGAGCGGGAGCATCCGAGACCCAGTACTTC,CSVEVGAGASETQYF
TRBJ2-3,NA,TRBV5-4,NA,TGTGCCAGCAGCCTAAGCACAGATACGCAGTATTTT,CASSLSTDTQYF
TRBJ1-1,NA,TRBV7-3,once,TGTGCCAGCAGCTTAGGGCAGGGCGGGAACACTGAAGCTTTCTTT,CASSLGQGGNTEAFF
TRBJ2-4,TRBD2,TRBV5-1,NA,TGCGCCAGCAGCCCTGGACTAGCGGGAGGGCGGAACATTCAGTACTTC,CASSPGLAGGRNIQYF
TRBJ1-1,TRBD1,TRBV2,NA,TGTGCCAGCAGGTTTCCCCGGGACAGGGGGGACACTGAAGCTTTCTTT,CASRFPRDRGDTEAFF
TRBJ1-3,NA,TRBV5-1,NA,TGCGCCAGCAGTATCGGAGGGGAAGGAAACACCATATATTTT,CASSIGGEGNTIYF
TRBJ1-3,NA,TRBV18,few,TGTGCCAGCTCACCGGCCGTCCGGACCATATATTTT,CASSPAVRTIYF
TRBJ2-7,TRBD2,TRBV5-1,NA,TGCGCCAGCAGAGCCGGGACTAGCGGGAGGCTGGGCTCCTACGAGCAGTACTTC,CASRAGTSGRLGSYEQYF
TRBJ1-4,NA,TRBV5-6,NA,TGTGCCAGCAGCTTACAGGGTGCGGCTAATGAAAAACTGTTTTTT,CASSLQGAANEKLFF
TRBJ1-2,NA,TRBV10-3,NA,TGTGCCACCCGGGACACAGCTTATGGCTACACCTTC,CATRDTAYGYTF
TRBJ2-5,NA,TRBV7-6,once,TGTGCCAGCAGTACAGATTGGATGGGGGAGACCCAGTACTTC,CASSTDWMGETQYF
TRBJ1-3,NA,TRBV14,NA,TGTGCCAGCAGCCAGTCCAGAAACACCATATATTTT,CASSQSRNTIYF
TRBJ2-3,TRBD2,TRBV7-4,NA,TGTGCCAGCAGCTTAGAGGGGACTAGGACAATTCCCACAGATACGCAGTATTTT,CASSLEGTRTIPTDTQYF
TRBJ1-5,TRBD1,TRBV19,NA,TGTGCCAGTAGTATCTCGCGACAGGGGTTAGTTCAGCCCCAGCATTTT,CASSISRQGLVQPQHF
TRBJ1-1,NA,TRBV2,NA,TGTGCCAGCACATCCGGACGCCGGGACACTGAAGCTTTCTTT,CASTSGRRDTEAFF
TRBJ2-1,NA,TRBV7-2,NA,TGTGCCAGCAGCTTTAATGCGGGTGAGCAGTTCTTC,CASSFNAGEQFF